Below are 21 T cell receptor beta chains sequenced from a single sample in a study of CD8+ T cells in alopecia areata (dated 2018 in TCRdb). Library generation was performed with the immunoSEQ multiplex PCR assay. For TCR sequencing, RNA was extracted from every sample and reverse transcribed into cDNA to serve as template. Entries here come from immuneACCESS through TCRdb and include only in-frame sequences with V and J called. Some clones fail to appear in such tables; in the studies checked, an unresolved V gene covers under half of the shortfall, and the cause of the remainder is unknown. The sample data list about 12,000 clones, and 60% of these were observed just once. Together, the top ten hold around a fifth of the sample. Peripheral blood and lesional scalp punch biopsies were obtained from patients with alopecia areata. The sequenced sample consisted of skin. The receptor source for this set is a human donor with alopecia areata.

The chain carries TRBV30 and TRBJ2-7, with TRBD2 as a possible D gene (5 bases). There are 13 residues in the CDR3. CDR1 GTSNPN and CDR2 SVGIG come from the germline V gene (reference sequence). Trimming left V 0 bases short and J 3 bases short, with 9 bases between. DNA for the CDR3: TGTGCCTGGAGTGTAGCAGGAGGCTACGAGCAGTACTTC. It translates to CAWSVAGGYEQYF.

For this clone: At one boundary the junction diverges from the germline segment, which might be a read error. The V call is TRBV28, the J call TRBJ2-5; 7 nucleotides line up with TRBD2. The CDR3 covers 11 residues. CDR1 is MDHEN, CDR2 SYDVKM, per germline. This CDR3 reads CASSLRLALHF. CDR3 in DNA: TGTGCCAGCAGTTTACGACTAGCTCTCCACTTC.

The chain combines TRBV30 with TRBJ2-1, with D maybe TRBD2 (6 bases). This CDR3 is 15 amino acids long. Germline V gene sequence: CDR1 GTSNPN, CDR2 SVGIG (reference sequence). V was pared by 2 bases and J by 9 bases, with 20 bases between. The chain's CDR3 is CAWSRVAESRGEQFF. The CDR3 coding sequence is TGTGCCTGGAGTCGGGTAGCGGAGTCCCGCGGTGAGCAGTTCTTC. Looking up the rest from reference TRBV30 and TRBJ2-1 gives the full variable domain: SQTIHQWPATLVQPVGSPLSLECTVEGTSNPNLYWYRQAAGRGLQLLFYSVGIGQISSEVPQNLSASRPQDRQFILSSKKLLLSDSGFYLCAWSRVAESRGEQFFGPGTRLTVL.

The chain employs TRBV6-5 and TRBJ2-7; unclear D gene. Trimming took off 5 bases at V and 2 bases at J, with 13 bases between the two ends. This CDR3 region has 14 residues. Germline V gene data show CDR1 as MNHEY and CDR2 as SVGAGI. CDR3 region: CASSPNGRPYEQYF. The CDR3 bases are TGTGCCAGCAGTCCGAACGGGCGCCCCTACGAGCAGTACTTC.

This chain joins TRBV7-9 and TRBJ2-7; D assignment may be TRBD1 or TRBD2 (5 bases each). The CDR3 contains 15 residues. Germline loops: CDR1 SEHNR, CDR2 FQNEAQ (reference sequence). V shed 6 bases and J shed 3 bases, with 18 bases lying between them. CDR3 amino acids: CASSPGTGKGYEQYF. The CDR3 coding sequence is TGTGCCAGCAGTCCCGGGACCGGGAAAGGCTACGAGCAGTACTTC.

A few counts support this clone. CDR3 DNA: TGCGCCACTTCAAGTCCGGGAGGCGACACCGGGGAGCTGTTTTTT. This gives the protein CATSSPGGDTGELFF. The V and J genes are TRBV5-1 and TRBJ2-2, with TRBD2 matching 7 bases. Per the germline V gene, CDR1 is SGHRS and CDR2 is YFSETQ. The trim removed 9 bases at V and 3 bases at J, leaving 11 bases unmatched. The CDR3 has 15 residues.

The chain links TRBV29-1 to TRBJ1-2, with 8 bases aligning to TRBD1. This CDR3 comprises 14 residues. Per germline, CDR1 SQVTM and CDR2 ANQGSEA. As DNA, the CDR3 is TGCACCGTGGTTATTGGGGACAGGCCCCAGGGCTACACCTTC. Protein: CTVVIGDRPQGYTF.

The rearrangement uses TRBV27 and TRBJ1-1; D gene ambiguous. From germline, CDR1 is MNHEY and CDR2 SMNVEV (reference sequence). The CDR3 has 14 amino acids. Trimming took 4 bases from V and 4 from J, leaving 13 bases between them. The CDR3, as DNA: TGTGCCAGCAGTTCACGCAGCCGTGGCACTGAAGCTTTCTTT. The encoded protein is CASSSRSRGTEAFF.

J is TRBJ1-4 and V is TRBV5-4, with 8 nucleotides matching TRBD1. This CDR3 has 12 residues. Per germline, CDR1 SGHNT and CDR2 YYREEE (reference sequence). Trimming took 3 bases from V and 10 from J; bases not matched to a gene: 2. The CDR3 sequence: CASSYRGGKLFF. CDR3 bases: TGTGCCAGCAGCTACAGGGGGGGAAAACTGTTTTTT.

V and J are TRBV2 and TRBJ1-2; D ambiguous. V was clipped by 7 bases and J by 4 bases, with 10 bases between them. The germline CDR1 and CDR2 sequences are SNHLY and FYNNEI. The CDR3 contains 12 residues. This chain's CDR3 is CASNTPVYGYTF. The DNA of the CDR3 is TGTGCCAGCAATACCCCGGTCTATGGCTACACCTTC.

The gene calls are TRBV28 and TRBJ2-3; a possible D gene is TRBD1 (5 bases). The CDR3 contains 15 residues. The germline gives CDR1 MDHEN, CDR2 SYDVKM. The ends were cut back, 7 bases at V and 2 bases at J, with 16 bases in the middle. CDR3 DNA sequence: TGTGCCAGCACCTTTAGGACATATAACACAGATACGCAGTATTTT. This gives the protein CASTFRTYNTDTQYF.

This clone has only one observation. This chain links TRBV7-6 with TRBJ1-1; 7 nucleotides match TRBD1. CDR1 is SGHVS, CDR2 FNYEAQ, per germline. There are 15 residues in the CDR3. V lost 5 bases and J lost 1; bases outside the gene matches: 7. The CDR3 region has the DNA TGTGCCAGCAGCGCCAGGGGGTCGGGGAACACTGAAGCTTTCTTT. Its translation is CASSARGSGNTEAFF.

CDR3 amino acids: CASSPGTSGSADTQYF. In DNA form, the CDR3 reads TGTGCCAGCAGCCCGGGGACTAGCGGGAGTGCAGATACGCAGTATTTT. The chain recombines TRBV11-3 with TRBJ2-3; 14 positions match TRBD2. Germline CDR1 SGHNT, CDR2 YENEEA. The CDR3 consists of 16 residues. J lost 4 bases, V lost 5 bases, and 5 bases had no gene match.

This clone appeared a single time. V usage is TRBV7-2 and J usage is TRBJ1-3; a possible D gene is TRBD1 (6 bases). The CDR3 sequence is 15 residues long. With 5 bases removed from V and 0 bases from J, the gap between germline ends came to 11 bases. In germline, CDR1 is SGHTA, CDR2 FQGNSA. The CDR3 reads CASSRQVLSGNTIYF. CDR3 bases: TGTGCCAGCAGCCGACAGGTCCTCTCTGGAAACACCATATATTTT.

This clone was observed once. The gene calls are TRBV5-4 and TRBJ2-3; 8 nucleotides match TRBD2. Per the germline V gene, CDR1 is SGHNT and CDR2 is YYREEE (reference sequence). The CDR3 spans 15 residues. The V segment lost 1 base and the J segment 5 bases; nucleotides outside the gene matches: 6. The CDR3 spells CASSLKRENLDTQYF. CDR3 nucleotide sequence: TGTGCCAGCAGCTTGAAGCGGGAGAATCTAGATACGCAGTATTTT.

The gene calls are TRBV27 and TRBJ2-7; a weak D match, TRBD1 (5 bases). Per germline, CDR1 MNHEY and CDR2 SMNVEV (reference sequence). V lost 5 bases, J lost 2 bases, and 22 bases lay in between. CDR3 length: 17 residues. The CDR3 sequence is CASSRYPPGQGPYEQYF. DNA of the CDR3: TGTGCCAGCAGTCGTTACCCCCCAGGTCAGGGTCCCTACGAGCAGTACTTC.

This rearrangement joins TRBV28 to TRBJ2-2, with a possible D match to TRBD1 (6 bases). V lost 5 bases, J lost 4 bases, and 17 bases lay in between. The CDR3 extends over 16 amino acids. The germline V gene has CDR1 MDHEN and CDR2 SYDVKM. CDR3 DNA sequence: TGTGCCAGCAGTCACAGGGCGTCGGAGACCACCGGGGAGCTGTTTTTT. Protein product: CASSHRASETTGELFF.

In its sample, this clone was seen a few times. The rearrangement uses TRBV4-1 and TRBJ1-5, with TRBD1 as a possible D gene (5 bases). Looked up from germline, CDR1 is MGHRA and CDR2 is YSYEKL. The CDR3 sequence is 15 residues long. V was pared by 2 bases and J by 4 bases, with 12 bases between. CDR3 residues: CASSQTRGANQPQHF. The CDR3 coding sequence is TGCGCCAGCAGCCAAACGAGGGGAGCAAATCAGCCCCAGCATTTT.

The sample holds one count of this clone. J is TRBJ2-2 and V is TRBV9; D is tentatively TRBD1 or TRBD2 (5 bases each). The germline gives CDR1 SGDLS, CDR2 YYNGEE. The CDR3 runs 16 residues. Trimming removed 1 base from V and 5 bases from J, with 15 bases in between. The CDR3 DNA follows: TGTGCCAGCAGCGTAAGAACGGGACGATTGACCGGGGAGCTGTTTTTT. Protein sequence: CASSVRTGRLTGELFF.

In this sample, this clone turned up a few times. The V and J genes are TRBV11-2 and TRBJ2-7; D gene uncertain. The V gene lost 5 bases and the J gene lost 8 bases, with 13 bases spanning the gap. The germline V gene encodes CDR1 SGHAT and CDR2 FQNNGV. The CDR3 runs 12 residues. The CDR3 sequence is CASSPVLVKQYF. CDR3 sequence (DNA): TGTGCCAGCAGCCCCGTCCTTGTGAAGCAGTACTTC.

The sample holds a few counts of this clone. V is TRBV29-1 and J is TRBJ1-5; TRBD1 is a possible D gene (5 bases). The CDR3 is made up of 12 amino acids. Germline CDR1 and CDR2: SQVTM and ANQGSEA. V shed 5 bases and J shed 4 bases, with 9 bases lying between them. The CDR3 spells CSVITGNQPQHF. CDR3 bases: TGCAGCGTTATTACAGGTAATCAGCCCCAGCATTTT.